This T cell receptor (beta chain) derives from a study of T cell responses to AZD1222 COVID-19 vaccine (dated by TCRdb to about 2021). Describing the broader study: AZD1222 recipients whose second dose came at about 4 weeks and those whose second dose came at about 12 weeks were combined into one group, since spike-specific TCR depth and breadth did not differ between the two schedules. A total of over 230 trial participants underwent TCR sequencing, of whom nearly 210 received two doses of AZD1222 and about 25 received two doses of the MenACWY control vaccine. Enrollment into the trials was organized by age into subgroups of 18-55, 56-69 and 70-plus years, and those subgroups contained about 160, 30 and 59 TCR-sequenced participants, respectively.

The paper's findings and limits, for the study overall: Because no day 14 peak-response samples were available, the repertoires could be characterized only after the peak T cell response. After two AZD1222 doses, both the breadth and the depth of spike-specific TCRs were significantly higher than at day 0 and than in MenACWY recipients. In the small 56-69-year group, the increase in depth fell short of significance, most likely because of low power. Nearly half of unique spike-specific TCRs reportedly recognized epitopes outside regions mutated in the B.1.351 and B.1.1.7 variants. Vaccine-associated CD4 TCRs spanned the whole spike protein, with dominant responses in regions 160-218 and 743-854. Participants were mostly white British and included more females than males, and it was suggested by the authors that clonal diversity may have been underestimated. Only six AZD1222 recipients were SARS-CoV-2 seropositive at baseline, limiting conclusions about previously exposed vaccinees.

The CDR3 regions of human TCRbeta chains were analyzed by immunosequencing. On the study's bioinformatics: TCRs in the repertoires were compared against a reference library of SARS-CoV-2-specific TCRs that had been generated with the MIRA antigen-specificity platform. Breadth meant the fraction of unique TCRs that were SARS-CoV-2-associated, whereas depth meant the fraction of total T cells that were SARS-CoV-2-associated. Using the MIRA data, each spike-specific TCR was mapped to the spike region that the TCR reacts to and placed in a CD4 or CD8 class. Log10-transformed breadth and depth values were compared by one-way ANOVA with Sidak's multiple comparisons tests. The table comes from immuneACCESS by way of TCRdb, which keeps in-frame sequences with V and J called. Part of the clones is missing from these tables; in studies checked, under half for an unresolved V gene and the rest for unknown reasons. V and J calls and clone size are as listed in that table; D and trimming were resolved from the DNA. This sample is represented by more than 80,000 clones; roughly 90% of them were singletons. The leading ten clones occupy around 5% of the sample.

The sample's time point label, decoded: baseline before first vaccination. Samples from vaccinated people were obtained from the UK trials COV001 and COV002, which included a single-blind randomized controlled phase 2/3 trial of AZD1222 (ChAdOx1 nCoV-19) in healthy adults. For TCRbeta chain sequencing, PBMC samples were collected from trial participants at day 0 and at day 28 after the second dose. Relative to germline, V is 5 bases shorter and J is 5 bases shorter, with 18 bases between their ends. Including cysteine and phenylalanine, the CDR3 has 15 amino acids. Solely the CDR3 DNA is kept, with 45 bases framed from the first base. CDR1 LGHDT and CDR2 YNNKEL are derived from the germline V gene (reference sequence). About this clone itself: Its antigen target is currently unknown. The sample holds no much larger clone one base away, and base qualities are not on file.

The TCR was taken from an adult in good health. The sample here was peripheral blood, taken on day 0 of AZD1222 vaccination. The sequence joins TRBV3-1 (or the pseudogene TRBV3-2) to TRBJ1-1, with a tentative D gene TRBD1 over 6 matching bases. Here is the DNA: TGTGCCAGCAGCTCCTCGGGAGGGAGGGGGACTGAAGCTTTCTTT. Translated, this gives CASSSSGGRGTEAFF.